The table lists the clone carrying this T cell receptor beta chain with a few counts. These data belong to a study of CD8+ T cells in alopecia areata. Isolated RNA was reverse transcribed into cDNA used as the sequencing template. This table comes from immunoSEQ multiplex PCR, and its TCRdb copy is limited to in-frame clones, with some not included. The sample has around 86,000 clones, 70% to 80% seen once; the top ten hold roughly a sixth. The CDR3 totals 15 residues. Trimming left V 6 bases short and J 1 base short, with 18 bases between. Germline V gene lookup returns CDR1 SQVTM and CDR2 ANQGSEA. Noted treatment: oral pan-JAK inhibitor, 5-10 mg twice daily.

Sequenced here: CD8+ T cells sorted from blood, sampled at approximately week 42, from a patient treated with tofacitinib. The TCR was taken from a human donor with alopecia areata. The chain uses TRBV29-1 and TRBJ2-5; D gene unclear. The CDR3 bases are TGCAGCGTGCCTGCGGTATCGGGCGTCCAAGAGACCCAGTACTTC. This codes for CSVPAVSGVQETQYF.